Listed below are T cell receptor beta chains from one sample, sequenced in a study of shared clonotypes between healthy human individuals. Using immunoSEQ multiplex PCR, the repertoire was profiled, and TCRdb retains in-frame clones only, with some absent. Among about 580,000 clones listed, 95% to 98% were seen once. The material sequenced was naive CD8+ T cells sorted from blood. All receptors derive from a man aged 25 to 45 in good health. Each CDR3 is given with its conserved first and last residue. The D gene is left open where the match is weak. Clone size is not always given. Where it is, it says once, few, many or a class for expanded clones.

CDR3 protein	CDR3 DNA	D gene	clone size	V gene	J gene
CASSQERNSYNEQFF	TGCGCCAGCAGCCAAGAAAGGAACTCCTACAATGAGCAGTTCTTC	-	-	TRBV4-1	TRBJ2-1
CASSQEEDMSYEQYF	TGCGCCAGCAGCCAAGAAGAGGACATGTCCTACGAGCAGTACTTC	-	-	TRBV4-1	TRBJ2-7
CASSPRTSKNTGELFF	TGTGCCAGCAGTCCCCGGACCAGCAAGAACACCGGGGAGCTGTTTTTT	-	once	TRBV27	TRBJ2-2
CASSVGDSRSYEQYF	TGTGCCAGCAGCGTAGGGGACAGCAGATCCTACGAGCAGTACTTC	TRBD1	-	TRBV9	TRBJ2-7
CASRRGLQEEQYF	TGTGCCAGCAGGCGAGGACTGCAGGAGGAGCAGTACTTC	-	-	TRBV27	TRBJ2-7
CASSFLSNQPQHF	TGTGCCAGCAGTTTCCTTAGCAATCAGCCCCAGCATTTT	-	-	TRBV27	TRBJ1-5
CASSYRDRSTDTQYF	TGTGCCAGCAGTTATCGGGACAGAAGCACAGATACGCAGTATTTT	TRBD1	-	TRBV27	TRBJ2-3
CASSTVLKSSYEQYF	TGTGCCAGCAGCACGGTGCTTAAAAGCTCCTACGAGCAGTACTTC	-	-	TRBV7-9	TRBJ2-7
CASRGLAGTDTQYF	TGTGCCAGCAGGGGGTTGGCGGGCACAGATACGCAGTATTTT	-	-	TRBV27	TRBJ2-3
CASSFSGEAFF	TGTGCCAGCAGCTTCTCAGGGGAGGCTTTCTTT	-	-	TRBV5-6	TRBJ1-1
CASSELGTEAFF	TGCGCCAGCAGTGAATTGGGCACTGAAGCTTTCTTT	-	-	TRBV10-1	TRBJ1-1
CASSLETGIGTEAFF	TGTGCCAGCAGTTTAGAGACAGGTATTGGCACTGAAGCTTTCTTT	-	-	TRBV28	TRBJ1-1
CASSLLTATPNTEAFF	TGCGCCAGCAGCTTGTTGACAGCCACACCTAACACTGAAGCTTTCTTT	-	-	TRBV5-1	TRBJ1-1
CASSPIGTSGYNEQFF	TGTGCCAGCAGTCCAATCGGGACTAGCGGATACAATGAGCAGTTCTTC	TRBD2	once	TRBV27	TRBJ2-1
CASSGRDRGNEQYF	TGTGCCAGCAGCGGCCGGGACAGGGGCAACGAGCAGTACTTC	TRBD1	-	TRBV9	TRBJ2-7